Listed below are T cell receptor beta chains from one sample, sequenced in a study of blood T cells in healthy people across ages. Each CDR3 protein is one row after TCRdb ran MiXCR on the 5' RACE reads. The table lists some 710,000 distinct CDR3 sequences, more than 35% of them singletons. Material for sequencing was blood. The origin of the receptors is an older man in good health. Each CDR3 is given with its conserved first and last residue. A D gene is named only where the DNA matches it firmly. Not all rows give a size; the values are once, few, many and, for expanded clones, a class.

v_call	d_call	clone_size	j_call	cdr3_nt	cdr3_aa
TRBV11-3	NA	NA	TRBJ2-1	TGTGCCAGCAGCTTTTCTAATGGGTATCAGTTCTTC	CASSFSNGYQFF
TRBV7-9	NA	few	TRBJ2-7	TGTGCCAGCAGCCCGACAGATTCGTACACTTTCAACGAGCAGTACTTC	CASSPTDSYTFNEQYF
TRBV27	TRBD2	NA	TRBJ2-3	TGTGCCAGCAGATCCCCCAATTTGCGGGGGGGCAGAGATACGCAGTATTTT	CASRSPNLRGGRDTQYF
TRBV12-3/TRBV12-4	NA	NA	TRBJ2-5	TGTGCCAGCAGTCCTCCACCGAGGGGAGAGACCCAGTACTTC	CASSPPPRGETQYF
TRBV5-1	NA	NA	TRBJ2-2	TGCGCCAGCAGCCCGGCGGGTCGGGAGAGGACCGGGGAGCTGTTTTTT	CASSPAGRERTGELFF
TRBV12-3/TRBV12-4	TRBD2	once	TRBJ2-1	TGTGCCAGCAGTAGCGCGGGACTAGCGGCAAACAATGAGCAGTTCTTC	CASSSAGLAANNEQFF
TRBV6-5	NA	few	TRBJ2-3	TGTGCCAGCAGTTACGCGTCTCGAGTAGCGTACCCCACAGATACGCAGTATTTT	CASSYASRVAYPTDTQYF
TRBV12-3/TRBV12-4	NA	NA	TRBJ2-7	TGTGCCAGCACCTACTCGACGGACGAGCAGTACTTC	CASTYSTDEQYF
TRBV4-3	NA	many	TRBJ2-1	TGCGCCAGCAGACAAGAGACTGCTACAACAGATACGCAGTTCTTC	CASRQETATTDTQFF
TRBV9	NA	NA	TRBJ2-2	TGTGCCAGCAGCCCCAACTTCTGGTCCGGGGAGCTGTTTTTT	CASSPNFWSGELFF
TRBV7-2	TRBD2	NA	TRBJ2-1	TGTGCCAGCAGCTTCACTAGCGCTCGGTACAATGAGCAGTTCTTC	CASSFTSARYNEQFF
TRBV12-3/TRBV12-4	NA	few	TRBJ2-7	TGTGCCAGCATGGGCCTTTCTTACGAGCAGTACTTC	CASMGLSYEQYF
TRBV29-1	TRBD1	NA	TRBJ1-2	TGCAGCGCCAGACAGGGAGACCACTATGGCTACACCTTC	CSARQGDHYGYTF
TRBV6-5	TRBD1	once	TRBJ2-3	TGTGCCAGCAGTTACCTCGGGACAGGGGCCGGGGGTCTCGATACGCAGTATTTT	CASSYLGTGAGGLDTQYF
TRBV6-5	NA	NA	TRBJ1-1	TGTGCCAGCAGTTACTCGAAAGTGTTAGACAACACTGAAGCTTTCTTT	CASSYSKVLDNTEAFF
TRBV29-1	NA	few	TRBJ1-1	TGCAGCGTTGTGGGGGGAATAAGGGGAACTGAAGCTTTCTTT	CSVVGGIRGTEAFF
TRBV28	NA	once	TRBJ1-4	TGTGCTTCAGCCAATGAAAAACTGTTTTTT	CASANEKLFF
TRBV5-1	NA	NA	TRBJ2-7	TGCGCCAGCAGCGTGGGCGACATTTACTACGAGCAGTACTTC	CASSVGDIYYEQYF
TRBV25-1	TRBD1	NA	TRBJ2-7	TGTGCCAGCAGTACTGTGGACAGGGGGTATTACGAGCAGTACTTC	CASSTVDRGYYEQYF
TRBV29-1	TRBD1	many	TRBJ2-4	TGCAGCGTCTCCAGGGGGCGTGGGGACATTCAGTACTTC	CSVSRGRGDIQYF
TRBV12-3/TRBV12-4	TRBD1	NA	TRBJ1-5	TGTGCCAGCAGCCGACCCGGGACAGGGTACAATCAGCCCCAGCATTTT	CASSRPGTGYNQPQHF
TRBV28	TRBD1	NA	TRBJ2-2	TGTGCCAGCAGTTCGACAGGGAAAGGCACCGGGGAGCTGTTTTTT	CASSSTGKGTGELFF
TRBV2	NA	NA	TRBJ2-3	TGTGCCAGCAGTGTGAGAGATACGCAGTATTTT	CASSVRDTQYF
TRBV6-6	TRBD1	NA	TRBJ1-4	TGTGCCAGCGGTTCGACAGGGGCCCCACAAGAAAAACTGTTTTTT	CASGSTGAPQEKLFF
TRBV5-1	TRBD1	NA	TRBJ2-7	TGCGCCAGCAACTTGGCCGGGACAGGGAGATTCGAGCAGTACTTC	CASNLAGTGRFEQYF
TRBV12-3/TRBV12-4	TRBD2	few	TRBJ2-3	TGTGCCAGCAAGACTAGCGAGAGCACAGATACGCAGTATTTT	CASKTSESTDTQYF
TRBV4-2	TRBD2	NA	TRBJ2-1	TGTGCCAGCAGCCGCGCCATAGCTAGCGGGAGTAATGAGCAGTTCTTC	CASSRAIASGSNEQFF
TRBV28	NA	few	TRBJ2-7	TGTGCCAGCGGGACCCAAGCCCCGGGCGAGCAGTACTTC	CASGTQAPGEQYF
TRBV30	NA	few	TRBJ2-3	TGTGCCTGGACCACAAGTCAGGATACGCAGTATTTT	CAWTTSQDTQYF
TRBV10-2	NA	many	TRBJ2-7	TGCGCCAGCATGGGGGGCCAGTCCTACGAGCAGTACTTC	CASMGGQSYEQYF
TRBV5-1	TRBD2	NA	TRBJ2-5	TGCGCCAGCAGCTGGACTAGCGGGAGGTCGGGAGAGACCCAGTACTTC	CASSWTSGRSGETQYF
TRBV20-1	TRBD2	NA	TRBJ2-7	TGCAGTGCTAACCCTAGCGGGAAAAACTACAATGAGCAGTACTTC	CSANPSGKNYNEQYF